This is a list of T cell receptor beta chains from one sample in a study of blood T cell repertoires in COVID-19. The assay was immunoSEQ multiplex PCR, and TCRdb's table has in-frame clones only and misses some. The repertoire holds some 360,000 clones, around 87% seen once, with 2% to 2.5% in the top ten. The sequenced sample was peripheral blood. The receptor source for this set is a woman aged 60-75 years with COVID-19, enrolled during active disease. CDR3s include the opening cysteine and the closing phenylalanine or tryptophan. D genes are given only for firm matches. Clone size, where shown, is once, few, many, or a class for clones that have expanded.

clone_size,d_call,v_call,j_call,cdr3_nt,cdr3_aa
.,.,TRBV19,TRBJ1-4,TGTGCCAGTAGTACAACAAGAATGCCTAATGAAAAACTGTTTTTT,CASSTTRMPNEKLFF
.,.,TRBV7-6,TRBJ2-1,TGTGCCAGCAGCTTAGGCAGTCCCTACAATGAGCAGTTCTTC,CASSLGSPYNEQFF
.,.,TRBV7-2,TRBJ2-2,TGTGCCAGCAACAGGGGAGGTTCCGGGGAGCTGTTTTTT,CASNRGGSGELFF
.,TRBD2,TRBV24-1,TRBJ2-3,TGTGCCACCAGTGATTTAGGAAGCGGGGGGCCAGATACGCAGTATTTT,CATSDLGSGGPDTQYF
.,TRBD2,TRBV27,TRBJ2-7,TGTGCCAGCAGTTTTTCGGGGGGGGGCTACGAGCAGTACTTC,CASSFSGGGYEQYF
.,TRBD1,TRBV29-1,TRBJ1-1,TGCAGCGTGCGGGACAGGGCGAACACTGAAGCTTTCTTT,CSVRDRANTEAFF
.,.,TRBV2,TRBJ1-2,TGTGCCAGCAGTGGTGGGAGCTATGGCTACACCTTC,CASSGGSYGYTF
.,TRBD1,TRBV5-1,TRBJ1-2,TGCGCCAGCAGCTTTTCGACAGGGTCGAACTATGGCTACACCTTC,CASSFSTGSNYGYTF
.,.,TRBV21-1,TRBJ1-1,TGTGCCAGCAGCAAGCCGATCATTCTATGTCCGGTGACTTTCTTT,CASSKPIILCPVTFF
.,TRBD1,TRBV28,TRBJ2-2,TGTGCCAGCAGACACGGACAGGCGAGGGGCTTCCGGGAGCTGTTTTTT,CASRHGQARGFRELFF
.,.,TRBV5-5,TRBJ2-2,TGTGCCAGCAGCTTTTCTGGAGGTTTGAACACCGGGGAGCTGTTTTTT,CASSFSGGLNTGELFF
.,.,TRBV12-3/TRBV12-4,TRBJ2-3,TGTGCCAGCACCCAGCTAGCAGATACGCAGTATTTT,CASTQLADTQYF
.,.,TRBV3-1/TRBV3-2,TRBJ1-2,TGTGCCAGCAGTTCACGGGGATATTATGGCTACACCTTC,CASSSRGYYGYTF
once,TRBD1,TRBV7-6,TRBJ1-2,TGTGCCAGCAGCGCCGGCGGACAGGGGTATGGCTACACCTTC,CASSAGGQGYGYTF
few,.,TRBV9,TRBJ2-7,TGTGCCAGCAGCGTAGTCCCTAACGCCTACGAGCAGTACTTC,CASSVVPNAYEQYF
once,TRBD2,TRBV19,TRBJ2-7,TGTGCCAGTAGTATCGTTCGGGAGGGCGAGCAGTACTTC,CASSIVREGEQYF
.,.,TRBV11-2,TRBJ2-5,TGTGCCAGCAGCTCCCATGGGCAGGGGATAGTACAAGAGACCCAGTACTTC,CASSSHGQGIVQETQYF
.,TRBD1,TRBV28,TRBJ1-5,TGTGCCAGCAGACCACCCAGACAGGGGTTGGATCAGCCCCAGCATTTT,CASRPPRQGLDQPQHF
.,.,TRBV28,TRBJ1-1,TGTGCCAGCAGGTCAGGGGAGTGGGTCACTGAAGCTTTCTTT,CASRSGEWVTEAFF
once,TRBD1,TRBV30,TRBJ1-2,TGTGCCTGGATCCCCCCCGGGACAGGGGGCCGTGGCTACACCTTC,CAWIPPGTGGRGYTF
once,TRBD1,TRBV29-1,TRBJ1-2,TGCAGCGCAGCTACAGGGGCGCGAGGGGGCTACACCTTC,CSAATGARGGYTF
.,.,TRBV18,TRBJ2-4,TGTGCCAGCTCACCATCAATGGAAGGGGTCGTGGCAAATAGAAACATTCAGTACTTC,CASSPSMEGVVANRNIQYF
.,.,TRBV28,TRBJ1-1,TGTGCCAGCAGCCCGACGGGACAAACTAACACTGAAGCTTTCTTT,CASSPTGQTNTEAFF
.,.,TRBV9,TRBJ1-4,TGTGCCAGCAGCGCCCGGGAGACCGCTTATGAAAAACTGTTTTTT,CASSARETAYEKLFF
.,TRBD2,TRBV4-2,TRBJ2-5,TGTGCCAGCAGCCAAGAGGCTAGCGGGGGCGCGTGGAGGGCCCAGTACTTC,CASSQEASGGAWRAQYF
.,.,TRBV4-1,TRBJ1-6,TGCGCCAGCAGCCAGTACAGGGTTCGTGATTCACCCCTCCACTTT,CASSQYRVRDSPLHF
.,.,TRBV18,TRBJ1-1,TGTGCCAGCTCGGTGGACAGTCTTAACACTGAAGCTTTCTTT,CASSVDSLNTEAFF
once,.,TRBV3-1/TRBV3-2,TRBJ2-7,TGTGCCAGCAGCCAAGACCCCGGCGAGCAGTACTTC,CASSQDPGEQYF
.,.,TRBV6-4,TRBJ1-5,TGTGCCAGCAGGTCCCTCTTTGAGATTCAGCCCCAGCATTTT,CASRSLFEIQPQHF
.,TRBD1,TRBV19,TRBJ1-1,TGTGCCAGTAAAATGGACAGGGGGCTTGGGACTGAAGCTTTCTTT,CASKMDRGLGTEAFF
.,.,TRBV28,TRBJ1-5,TGTGCCAGCAGACTGACTGGGTCCCTATATAGCAATCAGCCCCAGCATTTT,CASRLTGSLYSNQPQHF
.,.,TRBV28,TRBJ1-1,TGTGCCAGCAGTTCTTCCCTTTTTAAAGCTTTCTTT,CASSSSLFKAFF
.,.,TRBV3-1/TRBV3-2,TRBJ2-7,TGTGCCAGCAGCCAAGATGATAGCTATTCCTACGAGCAGTACTTC,CASSQDDSYSYEQYF
.,TRBD1,TRBV2,TRBJ2-7,TGTGCCAGCAGTTCGGACAGGGCTCGAGAGCAGTACTTC,CASSSDRAREQYF
.,.,TRBV5-4,TRBJ2-5,TGTGCCAGCAGCCTACCGGGGCAAGAGACCCAGTACTTC,CASSLPGQETQYF
.,.,TRBV7-9,TRBJ1-4,TGTGCCAGCAGCCCAATCGGGATGACTAATGAAAAACTGTTTTTT,CASSPIGMTNEKLFF
.,.,TRBV18,TRBJ1-6,TGTGCCAGCTCACCCCTAGGGGCGGATAATTCACCCCTCCACTTT,CASSPLGADNSPLHF
.,.,TRBV14,TRBJ2-7,TGTGCCAGCAGCCAAGTTCCCGGAGCAGGGGGGTCCTACGAGCAGTACTTC,CASSQVPGAGGSYEQYF